A selection of T cell receptor beta chains follows, all from one sample in a study of naive and memory T cell subsets. TCRdb processed the 5' RACE reads anew with MiXCR; each CDR3 protein has one entry. The sample carries tens of thousands of distinct CDR3 sequences, 7.2% recorded once. Receptor source: a male donor in good health. Both conserved end residues are part of each CDR3. The D gene is left open where the match is weak. Clone size, where shown, is once, few, many, or a class for clones that have expanded.

TRBJ1-5	TRBD1	TRBV15	many	TGTGCCACCAGCAGGGTCGGGACAGGGAGTAATCAGCCCCAGCATTTT	CATSRVGTGSNQPQHF
TRBJ2-3	.	TRBV5-6	.	TGTGCCAGCAGCTTCAAAGATACGCAGTATTTT	CASSFKDTQYF
TRBJ1-1	.	TRBV6-2/TRBV6-3	many	TGTGCCAGCCAGTGGATGGGCTCTGAAGCTTTCTTT	CASQWMGSEAFF
TRBJ2-3	.	TRBV12-5	many	TGTGCTAGTGGTTTGGTCATCGCAGATACGCAGTATTTT	CASGLVIADTQYF
TRBJ2-4	.	TRBV5-1	many	TGCGCCAGCAGCTTGTGGGGGGCCACTGAAAACATTCAGTACTTC	CASSLWGATENIQYF
TRBJ2-5	.	TRBV6-6	many	TGTGCCAGCAGCGAACAGTTCCAAGAGACCCAGTACTTC	CASSEQFQETQYF
TRBJ1-1	.	TRBV5-1	many	TGCGCCAGCAGCTTGGTTCCAGGGCGCACTGAAGCTTTCTTT	CASSLVPGRTEAFF
TRBJ1-6	.	TRBV2	many	TGTGCCAGCCGTGAGGGTTATTCACCCCTCCACTTT	CASREGYSPLHF
TRBJ2-6	TRBD2	TRBV27	.	TGTGCCAGCAGTTTGGCGGGGGCTGGGGCCAACGTCCTGACTTTC	CASSLAGAGANVLTF
TRBJ1-1	.	TRBV5-1	.	TGCGCCAGCAGCTTGGTCTCAGGGACAATAATAAACACTGAAGCTTTCTTT	CASSLVSGTIINTEAFF
TRBJ2-1	TRBD2	TRBV7-2	.	TGTGCCAGCAGCACGGGACTAGCGAAGAAGCAGTTCTTC	CASSTGLAKKQFF
TRBJ1-1	TRBD1	TRBV7-9	many	TGTGCCAGCAGCTTAGGCCCAGGGGGCGGGGGTAACACTGAAGCTTTCTTT	CASSLGPGGGGNTEAFF
TRBJ2-1	.	TRBV7-9	.	TGTGCCAGCAGCTTCGACGCCGGGATACTCTACAATGAGCAGTTCTTC	CASSFDAGILYNEQFF